This record covers a single T cell receptor (beta chain). Its antigen remains unknown. This CDR3 is 16 amino acids long. The germline gives CDR1 MRHNA, CDR2 SNTAGT. V shed 6 bases and J shed 3 bases, with 19 bases lying between them. The sample belongs to a study of cytomegalovirus exposure and HLA in healthy donors. In the PCR, 60 Vbeta and 13 Jbeta primers were used. Sequencing was performed with immunoSEQ multiplex PCR; in TCRdb, only in-frame clones are kept and a portion is missing. The table lists 85,000 to 130,000 clones, roughly 80% of them singletons. Whole-study findings and limits: In an earlier analysis, most TCR beta V segments were productive about 87% or about 30% of the time.

At the time of sampling, donors were nominally healthy, though unrecorded immune exposures were likely. Material for sequencing was PBMCs. The chain joins TRBV6-4 to TRBJ2-3, with D possibly TRBD2 on 5 matching bases. The TCR sequence derives from a man aged 35-49 years in good health and CMV-seronegative. Here the CDR3 reads CASSAEADLRTDTQYF. CDR3 in DNA: TGTGCCAGCAGCGCGGAAGCGGACCTTCGAACAGATACGCAGTATTTT.